This passage covers 32 T cell receptor beta chains from one sample sequenced in a study of blood T cell repertoires in COVID-19. TCRdb keeps only in-frame clones here, not all; method: immunoSEQ multiplex PCR. The table includes a few hundred thousand clones, about 78% detected once. The sample was peripheral blood. These receptors originate from a woman in her 70s with acute or convalescent COVID-19.

V and J are TRBV12-3 or TRBV12-4 and TRBJ1-1, with D perhaps matching TRBD1 (6 bases). The V and J ends lost 6 bases and 11 bases respectively, with 10 bases between them. This CDR3 comprises 10 residues. The CDR3, as DNA: TGTGCCAGCAGGGACAGCTGGGCTTTCTTT. Translation gives CASRDSWAFF.

The chain is built from TRBV4-3 and TRBJ2-2, with 15 positions matching TRBD2. Looked up from germline, CDR1 is LGHNA and CDR2 is YSLEER. The CDR3 runs 21 residues. V lost 0 bases to trimming and J lost 5 bases; unmatched junction nucleotides: 13. The CDR3 nucleotides are TGCGCCAGCAGCCAAGACATGGCACCGACGGGACTAGCGGGGGGAACCGGGGAGCTGTTTTTT. The encoded protein is CASSQDMAPTGLAGGTGELFF.

The chain uses TRBV7-9 and TRBJ2-7, with a tentative D call TRBD1 (6 bases). The CDR3 is made up of 14 amino acids. Trimming cost V 5 bases and J 0 bases, with 11 bases left between them. Germline V gives CDR1 SEHNR, CDR2 FQNEAQ (reference sequence). The CDR3 nucleotides are TGTGCCAGCAGCGGGACATCCAGCTCCTACGAGCAGTACTTC. Translating it yields CASSGTSSSYEQYF.

The V gene is TRBV7-6, the J gene TRBJ2-5; a possible D gene is TRBD1 (6 bases). From germline, CDR1 is SGHVS and CDR2 FNYEAQ. Trimming removed 3 bases from V and 7 bases from J, with 9 bases in between. This CDR3 is built from 12 residues. Here the CDR3 reads CASSLGARTQYF. CDR3 in DNA: TGTGCCAGCAGCTTGGGGGCGAGGACCCAGTACTTC.

J is TRBJ2-5 and V is TRBV27; TRBD1 might be the D (6 bases). Germline V gene data show CDR1 as MNHEY and CDR2 as SMNVEV (reference sequence). V was pared by 3 bases and J by 5 bases, with 16 bases between. This CDR3 has 15 amino acids. The CDR3 spells CASSFQGLVTETQYF. The CDR3 nucleotides are TGTGCCAGCAGTTTTCAGGGGCTGGTTACGGAGACCCAGTACTTC.

The chain joins TRBV5-1 to TRBJ2-1; perhaps TRBD2 as D (5 bases). The CDR3 sequence is 17 residues long. CDR1 and CDR2 (germline): SGHRS, YFSETQ. V lost 0 bases and J lost 5, with 18 bases in between. The CDR3 DNA is TGCGCCAGCAGCTTGGCCGCCCATTCGGGGATTGACAATGAGCAGTTCTTC. Translated, it gives CASSLAAHSGIDNEQFF.

The CDR3 here is CSASTIAGGAYTIQETQYF. For the CDR3, the DNA is TGCAGTGCTAGTACCATAGCGGGGGGGGCCTACACAATCCAAGAGACCCAGTACTTC. The J gene is TRBJ2-5, the V gene TRBV20-1; 11 positions match TRBD2. Per germline, CDR1 DFQATT and CDR2 SNEGSKA (reference sequence). V gave up 3 bases and J gave up 1 base; unmatched junction bases: 16. The CDR3 extends over 19 amino acids.

The chain recombines TRBV5-4 with TRBJ2-3, with a possible D match to TRBD2 (5 bases). The CDR3 is made up of 16 amino acids. In germline, CDR1 is SGHNT, CDR2 YYREEE (reference sequence). The V end lost 0 bases, the J end lost 0 bases, and 11 bases lay between the germline ends. CDR3 in amino acids: CASSLVRASSTDTQYF. CDR3 DNA: TGTGCCAGCAGCTTGGTGCGGGCCTCTAGCACAGATACGCAGTATTTT. The full variable domain, rest sourced from reference TRBV5-4 and TRBJ2-3, is ETGVTQSPTHLIKTRGQQVTLRCSSQSGHNTVSWYQQALGQGPQFIFQYYREEENGRGNFPPRFSGLQFPNYSSELNVNALELDDSALYLCASSLVRASSTDTQYFGPGTRLTVL.

The rearrangement joins TRBV3-1 (or the pseudogene TRBV3-2) to TRBJ2-7; 11 bases line up with TRBD2. The CDR3 length is 15 residues. V lost 4 bases, J lost 4 bases, and 6 bases stayed unmatched. Germline V gene data show CDR1 as LGHDT and CDR2 as YNNKEL (reference sequence). CDR3 nucleotides: TGTGCCAGCAGCCTTTCTACTAGCGGGAGTTACGAGCAGTACTTC. Protein: CASSLSTSGSYEQYF.

The chain links TRBV7-2 to TRBJ1-5; D is perhaps TRBD1 (6 bases). The CDR3 covers 16 residues. Trimming took 1 base from V and 7 from J, leaving 17 bases between them. Germline V gives CDR1 SGHTA, CDR2 FQGNSA. The CDR3 protein is CASSLVEQGKGQPQHF. The CDR3 coding sequence is TGTGCCAGCAGCTTAGTGGAACAGGGTAAGGGACAGCCCCAGCATTTT. Together with reference TRBV7-2 and TRBJ1-5, the CDR3 gives the full variable domain: GAGVSQSPSNKVTEKGKDVELRCDPISGHTALYWYRQSLGQGLEFLIYFQGNSAPDKSGLPSDRFSAERTGGSVSTLTIQRTQQEDSAVYLCASSLVEQGKGQPQHFGDGTRLSIL.

The chain couples TRBV6-1 to TRBJ2-1, with 7 bases lining up with TRBD2. The CDR3 runs 17 residues. V shed 2 bases, J shed 0 bases, and the junction held 7 bases outside the gene matches. Germline CDR1 MNHNS, CDR2 SASEGT. The CDR3 DNA follows: TGTGCCAGCAGTGAACGTCTGGGCGGGAGCTCCTACAATGAGCAGTTCTTC. Residues: CASSERLGGSSYNEQFF.

This clone was seen only once. The V and J genes are TRBV27 and TRBJ2-2; possibly TRBD1 for D (5 bases). The germline CDR1 and CDR2 sequences are MNHEY and SMNVEV (reference sequence). Deletions cut 2 bases from V and 8 bases from J, with 30 bases between. The CDR3 extends over 20 amino acids. The CDR3 DNA follows: TGTGCCAGCAGTTTAAGGGTAGAACAGGCGGCCTTACGTGCCACGGGGGAGCTGTTTTTT. Encoded protein: CASSLRVEQAALRATGELFF.

The rearrangement uses TRBV5-8 and TRBJ1-6; TRBD1 might be the D (6 bases). This CDR3 comprises 14 residues. The V and J ends lost 3 bases and 7 bases respectively, with 11 bases between them. CDR1 is SGHTS and CDR2 is YDEGEE in the germline V gene. CDR3 DNA: TGTGCCAGCAGCTGGAAGGGGGGGAATTCACCCCTCCACTTT. Its translation: CASSWKGGNSPLHF.

The DNA for the CDR3 is TGTGCCATCAGTGGCAACAGGAAATATGGCTACACCTTC. Its translation: CAISGNRKYGYTF. The J gene is TRBJ1-2, the V gene TRBV10-3; a weak D match, TRBD1 (5 bases). Looked up from germline, CDR1 is ENHRY and CDR2 is SYGVKD. V gave up 4 bases and J gave up 5 bases, with 11 bases separating them. The CDR3 covers 13 residues.

This clone was detected once. This chain joins TRBV10-1 and TRBJ2-5, with TRBD1 as a possible D gene (5 bases). In germline, CDR1 is WNHNN, CDR2 SYGVQD (reference sequence). The CDR3 contains 17 residues. Deletions cut 0 bases from V and 2 bases from J, with 16 bases between. CDR3 protein: CASSESGASGFQETQYF. CDR3 nucleotide sequence: TGCGCCAGCAGTGAGTCAGGGGCATCAGGCTTTCAAGAGACCCAGTACTTC.

The chain joins TRBV11-2 to TRBJ2-2; TRBD2 aligns across 7 bases. The CDR3 runs 15 residues. Per germline, CDR1 SGHAT and CDR2 FQNNGV. J was trimmed by 7 bases and V by 3 bases; bases with no gene match: 8. The CDR3 sequence: CASSFPSGVGGELFF. CDR3 nucleotide sequence: TGTGCCAGCAGCTTCCCTAGCGGAGTCGGCGGGGAGCTGTTTTTT.

V and J are TRBV27 and TRBJ1-5; D unresolved. V gave up 3 bases and J gave up 4 bases, with 10 bases separating them. Germline CDR1 MNHEY, CDR2 SMNVEV (reference sequence). The CDR3 runs 14 residues. Written as DNA, the CDR3 is TGTGCCAGCAGTTTTTCAGGTACGAATCAGCCCCAGCATTTT. The encoded protein is CASSFSGTNQPQHF.

V gene TRBV10-2 combines with J gene TRBJ1-3; tentatively, D is TRBD1 (6 bases). V shed 8 bases and J shed 0 bases, with 17 bases lying between them. CDR3 length: 16 residues. Germline V gene lookup returns CDR1 WSHSY and CDR2 SAAADI. The DNA for the CDR3 is TGCGCCAGCTTAGACGGGACACCGACCTCTGGAAACACCATATATTTT. Amino acids: CASLDGTPTSGNTIYF.

The chain has TRBV6-5 and TRBJ2-3; TRBD1 matches at 9 bases. Germline V gene lookup returns CDR1 MNHEY and CDR2 SVGAGI. Trimming removed 11 bases from V and 10 bases from J; junction bases left unmatched: 13. The CDR3 sequence is 13 residues long. CDR3 loop: CAGGQTGGSAQYF. CDR3 in DNA: TGTGCCGGCGGGCAGACAGGGGGTTCTGCGCAGTATTTT.

This chain uses TRBV9 with TRBJ2-1; TRBD2 agrees at 7 bases. V shed 0 bases, J shed 2 bases, and the junction held 2 bases outside the gene matches. CDR1 is SGDLS, CDR2 YYNGEE, per germline. CDR3 length equals 15 residues. Here the CDR3 DNA reads TGTGCCAGCAGCGTAGGGGGACTAACCTACAATGAGCAGTTCTTC. It specifies CASSVGGLTYNEQFF.

The genes are TRBV6-1 and TRBJ2-6; TRBD1 matches at 9 bases. Germline assignment: CDR1 MNHNS and CDR2 SASEGT. The trim removed 4 bases at V and 0 bases at J, leaving 13 bases unmatched. The CDR3 runs 20 residues. The CDR3 nucleotides read TGTGCCAGCAGTGCTAAAGTCTCCGGACAGGGGTTCTCTGGGGCCAACGTCCTGACTTTC. Residues: CASSAKVSGQGFSGANVLTF.

In its sample, this clone was seen once. This chain uses TRBV11-3 with TRBJ2-5; 8 nucleotides agree with TRBD2. The germline V gene encodes CDR1 SGHNT and CDR2 YENEEA. The CDR3 consists of 17 residues. With 2 bases clipped from V and 2 bases from J, the junction kept 10 bases outside the gene matches. Here the CDR3 DNA reads TGTGCCAGCAGCTTACAATCCGGGACTAGAGGGCAAGAGACCCAGTACTTC. Its protein is CASSLQSGTRGQETQYF.

This chain uses TRBV4-3 with TRBJ2-3; 7 positions match TRBD1. With 2 bases clipped from V and 3 bases from J, the junction kept 2 bases outside the gene matches. The CDR3 has 14 amino acids. The germline gives CDR1 LGHNA, CDR2 YSLEER. The CDR3: CASSQKQGTDTQYF. CDR3 DNA sequence: TGCGCCAGCAGCCAAAAACAGGGGACAGATACGCAGTATTTT.

This chain links TRBV27 with TRBJ1-2, with D perhaps TRBD1 (5 bases). Germline V gene data show CDR1 as MNHEY and CDR2 as SMNVEV (reference sequence). Trimming shortened V by 6 bases and J by 4 bases, and 9 bases separated the two germline ends. This CDR3 spans 12 amino acids. This CDR3 reads CASSRTGYGYTF. Written as DNA, the CDR3 is TGTGCCAGCAGCCGTACAGGCTATGGCTACACCTTC.

This chain uses TRBV5-6 with TRBJ1-5, with TRBD1 identical over 9 bases. The CDR3 runs to 14 residues. The germline gives CDR1 SGHDT, CDR2 YYEEEE. Trimming at V came to 4 bases and at J to 6 bases, leaving 5 bases not matched to a gene. CDR3 protein: CASSADRGGQPQHF. For the CDR3, the DNA is TGTGCCAGCAGCGCCGACAGGGGGGGTCAGCCCCAGCATTTT.

The chain recombines TRBV19 with TRBJ2-1; TRBD2 agrees at 12 bases. The CDR3 is 16 residues long. Germline loops: CDR1 LNHDA, CDR2 SQIVND (reference sequence). The V and J ends lost 5 bases and 4 bases, in that order; junction bases with no gene match: 6. As DNA, the CDR3 is TGTGCCAGTAGTTTGACTAGCGGGGGACTTTACAATGAGCAGTTCTTC. It yields the protein CASSLTSGGLYNEQFF.

The chain joins TRBV7-8 to TRBJ1-2; D gene unclear. The ends were cut back, 3 bases at V and 4 bases at J, with 12 bases in the middle. The germline V gene has CDR1 SGHVS and CDR2 FQNEAQ. The CDR3 is 14 amino acids. The chain's CDR3 is CASSFDGEVYGYTF. Here the CDR3 DNA reads TGTGCCAGCAGCTTCGACGGAGAAGTCTATGGCTACACCTTC.

The chain employs TRBV10-2 and TRBJ2-6; D gene unclear. The CDR3 is made up of 15 amino acids. The ends were cut back, 7 bases at V and 0 bases at J, with 10 bases in the middle. In germline, CDR1 is WSHSY, CDR2 SAAADI. In DNA, the CDR3 is TGCGCCAGCACAACCTCTAGCTCTGGGGCCAACGTCCTGACTTTC. Amino acid sequence: CASTTSSSGANVLTF.

The chain has TRBV6-1 and TRBJ2-1; 8 nucleotides line up with TRBD2. V shed 2 bases, J shed 7 bases, and the junction held 10 bases outside the gene matches. Germline values: CDR1 MNHNS, CDR2 SASEGT. The CDR3 has 16 amino acids. The CDR3: CASSEKRGGRGNEQFF. The CDR3 DNA follows: TGTGCCAGCAGTGAAAAACGCGGGGGGCGGGGAAATGAGCAGTTCTTC.

The genes are TRBV3-1 (or the pseudogene TRBV3-2) and TRBJ1-1; D is undetermined. In germline, CDR1 is LGHDT, CDR2 YNNKEL (reference sequence). V gave up 4 bases and J gave up 1 base, with 10 bases separating them. The CDR3 has 14 amino acids. CDR3 bases: TGTGCCAGCAGCCCCCCGATAGCGAACACTGAAGCTTTCTTT. This codes for CASSPPIANTEAFF.

The chain employs TRBV6-1 and TRBJ1-5; the D gene is possibly TRBD1 (6 bases). The CDR3 spans 16 residues. The V gene's germline CDR1 is MNHNS and CDR2 SASEGT. V lost 4 bases to trimming and J lost 0 bases, with 13 bases between them. In nucleotides, the CDR3 is TGTGCCAGCAGTGTCCTCGGACAGTTTAGCAATCAGCCCCAGCATTTT. Protein sequence: CASSVLGQFSNQPQHF.

V is TRBV6-5 and J is TRBJ2-3; the D gene is possibly TRBD2 (6 bases). CDR3 size: 14 residues. V was shortened by 6 bases and J by 4 bases, with 14 bases between the two germline ends. Looked up from germline, CDR1 is MNHEY and CDR2 is SVGAGI. The DNA of the CDR3 is TGTGCCAGCAGGCCAACTAGCCGCGCAGATACGCAGTATTTT. Encoded protein: CASRPTSRADTQYF.